This passage covers 21 T cell receptor beta chains from one sample sequenced in a study of CD8+CD57+ T cells in acquired aplastic anemia (dated by TCRdb to 2017 to 2018). TCRdb records Illumina HiSeq 2000 as the sequencer. Genomic DNA served as template for TCR beta VDJ combination and CDR3 sequence profiling. The raw public data were reprocessed by TCRdb itself: fastp quality trimming at Q25, MiXCR clonotype calling, in-frame beta chains only. CDR3 protein duplicates are merged, each entry listing the most common genes and DNA. The sample table shows approximately 300,000 distinct CDR3 sequences, and roughly 61% are seen once. 1.3% of the sample rests with the top ten. Patients chosen for sequencing had shown expansion of CD8+CD57+ cells by flow cytometry. The sequenced sample was sorted CD4+, CD8+, or CD8+CD57+ T cells (not recorded which) from PBMCs. These receptors all stem from a human donor with aplastic anemia.

The rearrangement joins TRBV2 to TRBJ2-7; the match to TRBD2 covers 14 bases. The ends lost 3 bases at V and 7 bases at J; junction bases unmatched: 2. The CDR3 runs to 14 residues. From germline, CDR1 is SNHLY and CDR2 FYNNEI. CDR3 bases: TGTGCCAGCAGTGAGGGACTAGCGGGAGTAGAGCAGTACTTC. Residues: CASSEGLAGVEQYF.

This sequence joins TRBV19 and TRBJ1-1; TRBD1 matches 8 bases. The CDR3 sequence is 15 residues long. V was pared by 7 bases and J by 5 bases, with 12 bases of the junction left unmatched. Per germline, CDR1 LNHDA and CDR2 SQIVND (reference sequence). The CDR3 here is CASKVGQGSTTEAFF. The CDR3 DNA reads as TGTGCCAGTAAGGTTGGACAGGGCTCGACAACTGAAGCTTTCTTT.

The sample holds a few counts of this clonotype. The genes are TRBV7-6 and TRBJ2-7; possible D gene TRBD1, 7 bases. The CDR3 spans 14 residues. Trimming shortened V by 5 bases and J by 6 bases, and 17 bases separated the two germline ends. Germline V gives CDR1 SGHVS, CDR2 FNYEAQ. The CDR3 reads CASSPQGGGVEQYF. For the CDR3, the DNA is TGTGCCAGCAGCCCCCAGGGGGGTGGGGTCGAGCAGTACTTC.

This clonotype was counted at least ten times. This rearrangement joins TRBV7-9 to TRBJ2-7; D perhaps matches TRBD1 (6 bases). Trimming removed 2 bases at V and 3 bases at J, with 14 bases between. Germline values: CDR1 SEHNR, CDR2 FQNEAQ (reference sequence). The CDR3 runs to 15 residues. The CDR3 DNA follows: TGTGCCAGCAGCTTAAACGAAGGGGGAATCTACGAGCAGTACTTC. It specifies CASSLNEGGIYEQYF.

V usage is TRBV7-8 and J usage is TRBJ2-2; D not certain. The CDR3 has 15 residues. CDR1 is SGHVS, CDR2 FQNEAQ, per germline. The germline V and J ends were trimmed by 3 bases and 0 bases, with 8 bases remaining between them. The CDR3 DNA reads TGTGCCAGCAGCTTTCGACCGACGAACACCGGGGAGCTGTTTTTT. This translates into CASSFRPTNTGELFF.

This sequence joins TRBV11-2 and TRBJ2-7; the D gene could be TRBD1 or TRBD2 (5 bases each). CDR3 length: 10 amino acids. Germline V gives CDR1 SGHAT, CDR2 FQNNGV. Trimming stripped 6 bases from V and 9 bases from J, with 9 bases between. In DNA, the CDR3 is TGTGCCAGCAGTGGGACGTGGCAGTACTTC. This codes for CASSGTWQYF.

The V and J genes are TRBV20-1 and TRBJ2-1; D is possibly TRBD1 (6 bases). Per germline, CDR1 DFQATT and CDR2 SNEGSKA (reference sequence). The V and J ends lost 6 bases and 9 bases respectively, with 12 bases between them. The CDR3 sequence is 11 residues long. CDR3 bases: TGCAGTGCGGCGGACAGCGGTGAGCAGTTCTTC. Translated: CSAADSGEQFF.

The gene calls are TRBV15 and TRBJ1-1, with 8 bases aligning to TRBD1. The germline gives CDR1 LNHNV, CDR2 YYDKDF (reference sequence). The CDR3 has 15 amino acids. The V gene end was trimmed by 4 bases and the J gene end by 4 bases; junction bases not matched to a gene: 8. CDR3 coding DNA: TGTGCCACCAGCATGGACAGGGCGAGGACCACTGAAGCTTTCTTT. Its protein product is CATSMDRARTTEAFF. Based on the CDR3 plus reference TRBV15 and TRBJ1-1, the full variable domain is DAMVIQNPRYQVTQFGKPVTLSCSQTLNHNVMYWYQQKSSQAPKLLFHYYDKDFNNEADTPDNFQSRRPNTSFCFLDIRSPGLGDTAMYLCATSMDRARTTEAFFGQGTRLTVV.

The chain employs TRBV19 and TRBJ2-1, with 9 bases matching TRBD2. Looked up from germline, CDR1 is LNHDA and CDR2 is SQIVND (reference sequence). CDR3 size: 15 residues. The ends lost 3 bases at V and 5 bases at J; junction bases unmatched: 5. CDR3 DNA sequence: TGTGCCAGTAGTATTCGGGGACTAGCTCACAATGAGCAGTTCTTC. This gives the protein CASSIRGLAHNEQFF.

This clonotype was seen ten or more times. The chain recombines TRBV6-1 with TRBJ1-2; D is possibly TRBD1 (5 bases). V was pared by 3 bases and J by 3 bases, with 14 bases between. CDR1 is MNHNS, CDR2 SASEGT, per germline. The CDR3 runs 15 residues. This CDR3 is CASSEAWDQYYGYTF. The CDR3, as DNA: TGTGCCAGCAGTGAGGCCTGGGACCAATACTATGGCTACACCTTC.

This clonotype was detected many times. The chain is built from TRBV18 and TRBJ1-6; 9 bases line up with TRBD1. Trimming took 6 bases from V and 14 from J; bases not matched to a gene: 11. Germline V gene lookup returns CDR1 KGHSH and CDR2 LQKENI. There are 14 residues in the CDR3. The CDR3 DNA is TGTGCCAGCTCTCGGACAGGGGACCGGGCGGCCCTCCACTTT. Amino acid sequence: CASSRTGDRAALHF.

This rearrangement joins TRBV2 to TRBJ2-7; possibly TRBD1 for D (6 bases). With 8 bases removed from V and 2 bases from J, the gap between germline ends came to 16 bases. The CDR3 totals 14 residues. The germline gives CDR1 SNHLY, CDR2 FYNNEI. The CDR3 DNA sequence: TGTGCCAGCGGAACCGGGACAAGAGCCTACGAGCAGTACTTC. Residues: CASGTGTRAYEQYF.

This clonotype was seen at least ten times. The chain uses TRBV25-1 and TRBJ2-1, with 11 positions matching TRBD1. CDR3 size: 15 residues. The ends lost 8 bases at V and 2 bases at J; junction bases unmatched: 5. Germline-derived CDR1 and CDR2 are MGHDK and SYGVNS. This CDR3 is CASPGQGATYNEQFF. DNA of the CDR3: TGTGCCAGCCCCGGACAGGGGGCCACCTACAATGAGCAGTTCTTC.

The rearrangement joins TRBV20-1 to TRBJ2-1, with D maybe TRBD2 (6 bases). This CDR3 has 14 amino acids. Trimming took off 1 base at V and 9 bases at J, with 16 bases between the two ends. In germline, CDR1 is DFQATT, CDR2 SNEGSKA (reference sequence). Here the CDR3 DNA reads TGCAGTGCTAGAGTTGGCGGGATAACGGTTGAGCAGTTCTTC. This gives the protein CSARVGGITVEQFF.

V usage is TRBV10-3 and J usage is TRBJ1-5; D not resolved. V lost 2 bases to trimming and J lost 6 bases, with 8 bases between them. The germline CDR1 and CDR2 sequences are ENHRY and SYGVKD. The CDR3 covers 13 residues. The chain's CDR3 is CAISEDRIQPQHF. The DNA for the CDR3 is TGTGCCATCAGTGAGGATAGGATTCAGCCCCAGCATTTT.

This clonotype appeared many times. This CDR3 reads CASSLPIAGAYEQYF. CDR3 in DNA: TGTGCCAGCAGCTTGCCGATAGCGGGGGCCTACGAGCAGTACTTC. The rearrangement joins TRBV5-6 to TRBJ2-7; 9 positions agree with TRBD2. Germline CDR1 SGHDT, CDR2 YYEEEE. The CDR3 covers 15 residues. V was pared by 1 base and J by 2 bases, with 4 bases of the junction left unmatched.

The gene calls are TRBV4-3 and TRBJ1-1; D gene unclear. Deletions cut 0 bases from V and 0 bases from J, with 8 bases between. The CDR3 spans 15 residues. CDR1 LGHNA and CDR2 YSLEER come from the germline V gene. The CDR3 loop reads CASSQDARMNTEAFF. The DNA for the CDR3 is TGCGCCAGCAGCCAAGATGCCAGGATGAACACTGAAGCTTTCTTT.

The chain has TRBV10-1 and TRBJ2-2, with 8 bases identical to TRBD2. The CDR3 sequence is 15 residues long. The germline CDR1 and CDR2 sequences are WNHNN and SYGVQD (reference sequence). Trimming cost V 3 bases and J 3 bases; bases outside gene matches: 3. The DNA for the CDR3 is TGCGCCAGCAGTGAAACGGGGGGGCACACCGGGGAGCTGTTTTTT. It specifies CASSETGGHTGELFF.

Concerning this clonotype: This likely comes from a read error, as the CDR3 has no conserved phenylalanine or tryptophan at its end. Because the CDR3's place on the DNA is in doubt, the DNA is left out and the CDR3 is given as listed by TCRdb. The chain carries TRBV19 and TRBJ2-1; no DNA check was done on the table's D call, TRBD1. CDR1 is LNHDA and CDR2 is SQIVND in the germline V gene (reference sequence). The CDR3 is 14 residues long, ends included. This chain's CDR3 is CASSIQGGLDEQLL.

This chain uses TRBV20-1 with TRBJ1-3; D not certain. The CDR3 runs 12 residues. From germline, CDR1 is DFQATT and CDR2 SNEGSKA (reference sequence). Trimming left V 2 bases short and J 8 bases short, with 10 bases between. In DNA form, the CDR3 reads TGCAGTGCTAGAAGCAGGTCCGACACCATATATTTT. This translates into CSARSRSDTIYF.

The sample holds many counts of this clonotype. The CDR3 nucleotides are TGTGCCAGCACTATAGGGGGACTAGCCATAAATGAGCAGTTCTTC. Its protein is CASTIGGLAINEQFF. The genes are TRBV28 and TRBJ2-1; 9 bases align to TRBD2. The V and J ends lost 7 bases and 7 bases, in that order; junction bases with no gene match: 11. From germline, CDR1 is MDHEN and CDR2 SYDVKM. The CDR3 covers 15 residues.